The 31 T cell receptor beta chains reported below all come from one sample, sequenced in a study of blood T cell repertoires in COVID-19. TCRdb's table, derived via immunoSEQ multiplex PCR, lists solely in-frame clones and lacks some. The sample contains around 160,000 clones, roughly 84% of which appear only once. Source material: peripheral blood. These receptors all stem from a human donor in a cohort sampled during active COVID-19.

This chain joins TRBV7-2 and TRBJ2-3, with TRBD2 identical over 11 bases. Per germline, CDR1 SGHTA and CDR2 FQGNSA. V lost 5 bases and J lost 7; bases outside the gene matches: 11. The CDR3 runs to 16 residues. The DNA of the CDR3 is TGTGCCAGCAGCCCCAGGGCTAGCGGGGGGATAAATACGCAGTATTTT. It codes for CASSPRASGGINTQYF. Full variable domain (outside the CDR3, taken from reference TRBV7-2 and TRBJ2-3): GAGVSQSPSNKVTEKGKDVELRCDPISGHTALYWYRQSLGQGLEFLIYFQGNSAPDKSGLPSDRFSAERTGGSVSTLTIQRTQQEDSAVYLCASSPRASGGINTQYFGPGTRLTVL.

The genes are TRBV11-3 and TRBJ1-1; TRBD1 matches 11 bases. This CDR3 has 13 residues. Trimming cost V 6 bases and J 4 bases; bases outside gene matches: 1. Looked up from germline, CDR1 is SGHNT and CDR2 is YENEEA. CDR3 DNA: TGTGCCAGCAGGGACAGGGGGCGCACTGAAGCTTTCTTT. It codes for CASRDRGRTEAFF.

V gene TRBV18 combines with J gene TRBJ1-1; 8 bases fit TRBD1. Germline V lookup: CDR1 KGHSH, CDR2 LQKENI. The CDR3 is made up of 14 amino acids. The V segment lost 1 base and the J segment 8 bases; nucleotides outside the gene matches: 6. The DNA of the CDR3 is TGTGCCAGCTCACCACAGACAGGGGCCCTCGAAGCTTTCTTT. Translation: CASSPQTGALEAFF.

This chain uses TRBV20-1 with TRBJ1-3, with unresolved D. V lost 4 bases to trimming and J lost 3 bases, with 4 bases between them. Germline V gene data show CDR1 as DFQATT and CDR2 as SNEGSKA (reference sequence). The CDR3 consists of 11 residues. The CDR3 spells CSAKHGNTIYF. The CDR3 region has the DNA TGCAGTGCTAAACATGGAAACACCATATATTTT.

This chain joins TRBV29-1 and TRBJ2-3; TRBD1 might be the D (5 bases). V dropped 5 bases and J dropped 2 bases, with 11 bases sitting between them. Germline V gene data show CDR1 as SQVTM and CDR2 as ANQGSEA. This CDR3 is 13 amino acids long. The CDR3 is CSVRTRYTDTQYF. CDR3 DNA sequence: TGCAGCGTTAGGACAAGGTACACAGATACGCAGTATTTT.

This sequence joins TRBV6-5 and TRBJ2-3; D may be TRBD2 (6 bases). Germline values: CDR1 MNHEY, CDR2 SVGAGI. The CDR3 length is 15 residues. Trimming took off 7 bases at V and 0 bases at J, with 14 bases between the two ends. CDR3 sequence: CASTLAGYSTDTQYF. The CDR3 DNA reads TGTGCCAGCACACTTGCGGGGTACAGCACAGATACGCAGTATTTT.

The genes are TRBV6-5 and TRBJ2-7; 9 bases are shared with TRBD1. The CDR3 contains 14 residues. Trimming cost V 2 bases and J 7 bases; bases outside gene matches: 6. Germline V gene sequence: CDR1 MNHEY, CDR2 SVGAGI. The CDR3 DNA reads TGTGCCAGCAGTTACAACAGGGGGCCGGGGGAGCAGTACTTC. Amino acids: CASSYNRGPGEQYF.

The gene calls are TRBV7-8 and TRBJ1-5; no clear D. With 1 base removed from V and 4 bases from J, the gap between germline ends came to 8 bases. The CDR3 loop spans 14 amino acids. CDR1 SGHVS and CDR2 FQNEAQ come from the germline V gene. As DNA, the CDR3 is TGTGCCAGCAGCTTAGTGCACTCAAATCAGCCCCAGCATTTT. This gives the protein CASSLVHSNQPQHF.

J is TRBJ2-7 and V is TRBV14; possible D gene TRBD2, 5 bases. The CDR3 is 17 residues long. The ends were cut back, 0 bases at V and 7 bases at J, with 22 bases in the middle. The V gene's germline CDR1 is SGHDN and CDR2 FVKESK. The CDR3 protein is CASSQDLRGLLTTEQYF. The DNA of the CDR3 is TGTGCCAGCAGCCAAGATCTGAGAGGACTGTTGACTACGGAGCAGTACTTC.

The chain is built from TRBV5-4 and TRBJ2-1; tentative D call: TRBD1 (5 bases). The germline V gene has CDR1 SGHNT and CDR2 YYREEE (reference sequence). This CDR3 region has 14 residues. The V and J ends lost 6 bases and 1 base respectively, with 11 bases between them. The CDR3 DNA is TGTGCCAGCACCGTCAAGGGGTCCTACAATGAGCAGTTCTTC. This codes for CASTVKGSYNEQFF.

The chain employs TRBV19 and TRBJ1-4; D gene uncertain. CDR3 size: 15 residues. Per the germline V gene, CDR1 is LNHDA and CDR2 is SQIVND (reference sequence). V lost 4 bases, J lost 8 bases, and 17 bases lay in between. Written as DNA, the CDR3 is TGTGCCAGTAGTACCCTCCTCTCGATCGGGGAAAAACTGTTTTTT. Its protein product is CASSTLLSIGEKLFF.

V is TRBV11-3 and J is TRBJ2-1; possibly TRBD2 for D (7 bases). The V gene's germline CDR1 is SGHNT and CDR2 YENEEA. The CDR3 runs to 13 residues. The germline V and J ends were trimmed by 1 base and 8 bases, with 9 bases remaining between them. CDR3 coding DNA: TGTGCCAGCAGCTTAGGGGGGGGGCATGAGCAGTTCTTC. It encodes CASSLGGGHEQFF.

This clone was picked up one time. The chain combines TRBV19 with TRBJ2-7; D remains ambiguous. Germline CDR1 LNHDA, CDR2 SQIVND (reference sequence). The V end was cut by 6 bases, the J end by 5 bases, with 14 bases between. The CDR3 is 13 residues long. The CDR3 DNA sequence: TGTGCCAGTAGGAACAGAAAAACGCACGAGCAGTACTTC. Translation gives CASRNRKTHEQYF.

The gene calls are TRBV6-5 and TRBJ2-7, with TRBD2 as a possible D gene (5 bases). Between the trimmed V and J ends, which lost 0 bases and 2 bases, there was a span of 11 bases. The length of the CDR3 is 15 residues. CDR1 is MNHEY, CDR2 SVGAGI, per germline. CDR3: CASSYSPGVAYEQYF. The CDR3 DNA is TGTGCCAGCAGTTACTCACCCGGGGTGGCCTACGAGCAGTACTTC.

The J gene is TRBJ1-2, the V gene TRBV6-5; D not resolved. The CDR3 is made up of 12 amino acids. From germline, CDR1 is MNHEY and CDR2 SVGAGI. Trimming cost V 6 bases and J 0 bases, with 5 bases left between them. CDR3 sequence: CASRTANYGYTF. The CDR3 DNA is TGTGCCAGCAGAACAGCTAACTATGGCTACACCTTC.

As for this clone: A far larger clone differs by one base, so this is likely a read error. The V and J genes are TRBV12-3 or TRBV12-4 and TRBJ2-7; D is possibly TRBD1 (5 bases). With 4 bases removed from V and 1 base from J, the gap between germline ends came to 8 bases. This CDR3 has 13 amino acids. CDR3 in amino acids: CASSYDSSYEQYF. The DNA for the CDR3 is TGTGCCAGCAGTTACGACAGTTCCTACGAGCAGTACTTC.

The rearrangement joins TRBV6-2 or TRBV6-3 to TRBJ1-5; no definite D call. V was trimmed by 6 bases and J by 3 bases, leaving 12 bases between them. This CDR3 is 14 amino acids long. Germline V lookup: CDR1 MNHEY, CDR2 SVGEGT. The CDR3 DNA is TGTGCCAGCAGCCCTCCTAGCTACAATCAGCCCCAGCATTTT. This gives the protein CASSPPSYNQPQHF.

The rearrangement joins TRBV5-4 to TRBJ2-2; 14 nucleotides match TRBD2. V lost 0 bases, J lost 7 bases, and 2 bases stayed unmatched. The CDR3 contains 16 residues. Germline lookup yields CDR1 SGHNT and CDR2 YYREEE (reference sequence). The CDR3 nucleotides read TGTGCCAGCAGCTTGGGGACTAGCGGGGGGCTCGGGGAGCTGTTTTTT. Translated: CASSLGTSGGLGELFF.

CDR3 nucleotide sequence: TGTGCCAGCAGCTTAGAACAGGTTAGGACTGAAGCTTTCTTT. It yields the protein CASSLEQVRTEAFF. The J gene is TRBJ1-1, the V gene TRBV7-9; D perhaps matches TRBD1 (5 bases). Germline V gene data show CDR1 as SEHNR and CDR2 as FQNEAQ (reference sequence). CDR3 size: 14 residues. Trimming removed 1 base at V and 5 bases at J, with 11 bases between.

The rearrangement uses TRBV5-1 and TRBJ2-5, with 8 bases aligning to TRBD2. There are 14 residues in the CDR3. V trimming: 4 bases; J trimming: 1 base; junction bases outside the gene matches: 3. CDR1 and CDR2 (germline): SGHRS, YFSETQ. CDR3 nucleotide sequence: TGCGCCAGCAGCACCGGGGGGGCCCAAGAGACCCAGTACTTC. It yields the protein CASSTGGAQETQYF.

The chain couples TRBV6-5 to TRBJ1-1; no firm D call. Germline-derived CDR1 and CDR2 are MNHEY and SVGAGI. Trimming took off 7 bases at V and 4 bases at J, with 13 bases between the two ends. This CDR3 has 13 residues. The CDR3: CASTNAGSTEAFF. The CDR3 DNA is TGTGCCAGCACCAACGCAGGATCCACTGAAGCTTTCTTT.

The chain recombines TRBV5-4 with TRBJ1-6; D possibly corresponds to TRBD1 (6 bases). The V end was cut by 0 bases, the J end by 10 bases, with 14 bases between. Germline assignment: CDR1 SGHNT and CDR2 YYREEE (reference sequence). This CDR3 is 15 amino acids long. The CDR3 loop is CASSLDKGVGSPLHF. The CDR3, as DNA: TGTGCCAGCAGCTTGGATAAGGGGGTGGGCTCACCCCTCCACTTT. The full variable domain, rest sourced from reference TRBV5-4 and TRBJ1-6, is ETGVTQSPTHLIKTRGQQVTLRCSSQSGHNTVSWYQQALGQGPQFIFQYYREEENGRGNFPPRFSGLQFPNYSSELNVNALELDDSALYLCASSLDKGVGSPLHFGNGTRLTVT.

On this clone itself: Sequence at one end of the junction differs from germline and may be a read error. The CDR3 loop is CAAGRSSYEQYF. CDR3 in DNA: TGCGCCGCGGGGCGGAGCTCCTACGAGCAGTACTTC. The rearrangement joins TRBV27 to TRBJ2-7, with D tentatively TRBD2 (6 bases). Germline V gene lookup returns CDR1 MNHEY and CDR2 SMNVEV (reference sequence). This CDR3 is built from 12 residues.

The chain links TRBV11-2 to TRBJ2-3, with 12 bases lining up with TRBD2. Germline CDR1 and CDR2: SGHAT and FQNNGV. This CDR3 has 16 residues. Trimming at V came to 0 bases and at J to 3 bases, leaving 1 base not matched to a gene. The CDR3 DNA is TGTGCCAGCAGCTTAGATCTAGCGGGGGGGACAGATACGCAGTATTTT. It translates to CASSLDLAGGTDTQYF.

In DNA form, the CDR3 reads TGTGCCAGCAGTGAAGTTTTACAGGGGAGCAATCAGCCCCAGCATTTT. Its translation: CASSEVLQGSNQPQHF. The J gene is TRBJ1-5, the V gene TRBV2, with TRBD1 matching over 7 bases. This CDR3 spans 16 amino acids. V lost 1 base to trimming and J lost 1 base; unmatched junction nucleotides: 4. CDR1 and CDR2 from the germline V gene are SNHLY and FYNNEI. The full variable domain, with the rest looked up from reference TRBV2 and TRBJ1-5, is EPEVTQTPSHQVTQMGQEVILRCVPISNHLYFYWYRQILGQKVEFLVSFYNNEISEKSEIFDDQFSVERPDGSNFTLKIRSTKLEDSAMYFCASSEVLQGSNQPQHFGDGTRLSIL.

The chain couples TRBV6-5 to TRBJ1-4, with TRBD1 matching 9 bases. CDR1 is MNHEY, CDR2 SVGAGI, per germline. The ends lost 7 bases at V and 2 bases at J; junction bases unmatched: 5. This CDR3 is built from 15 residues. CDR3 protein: CASKEGTGTNEKLFF. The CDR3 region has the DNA TGTGCCAGCAAAGAGGGGACAGGGACTAATGAAAAACTGTTTTTT.

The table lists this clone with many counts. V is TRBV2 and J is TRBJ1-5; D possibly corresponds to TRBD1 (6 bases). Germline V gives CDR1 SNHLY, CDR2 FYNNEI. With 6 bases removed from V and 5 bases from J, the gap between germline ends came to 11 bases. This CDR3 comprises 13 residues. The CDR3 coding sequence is TGTGCCAGCAGGCGACAGGCTGATCAGCCCCAGCATTTT. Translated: CASRRQADQPQHF.

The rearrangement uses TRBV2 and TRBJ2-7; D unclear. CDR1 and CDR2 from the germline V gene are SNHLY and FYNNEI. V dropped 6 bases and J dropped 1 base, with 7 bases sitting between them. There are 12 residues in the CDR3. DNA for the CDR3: TGTGCCAGCAGGGGCAGTTCCTACGAGCAGTACTTC. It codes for CASRGSSYEQYF.

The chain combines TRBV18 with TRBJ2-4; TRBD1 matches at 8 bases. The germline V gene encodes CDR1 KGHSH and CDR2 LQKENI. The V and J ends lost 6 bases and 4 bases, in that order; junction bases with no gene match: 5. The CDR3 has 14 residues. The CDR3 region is CASSAGTGKNIQYF. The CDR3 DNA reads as TGTGCCAGCTCTGCCGGGACAGGAAAAAACATTCAGTACTTC.

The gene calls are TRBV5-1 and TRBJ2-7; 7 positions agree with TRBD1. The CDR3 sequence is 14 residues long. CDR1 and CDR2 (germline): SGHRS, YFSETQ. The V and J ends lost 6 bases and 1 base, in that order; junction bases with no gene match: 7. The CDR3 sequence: CASTSLTGSYEQYF. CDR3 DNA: TGCGCCAGCACCTCTCTGACAGGGTCCTACGAGCAGTACTTC. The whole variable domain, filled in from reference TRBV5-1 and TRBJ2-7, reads KAGVTQTPRYLIKTRGQQVTLSCSPISGHRSVSWYQQTPGQGLQFLFEYFSETQRNKGNFPGRFSGRQFSNSRSEMNVSTLELGDSALYLCASTSLTGSYEQYFGPGTRLTVT.

The CDR3 sequence: CASGPGGVAEAFF. The CDR3 DNA sequence: TGTGCCAGCGGCCCGGGGGGGGTCGCTGAAGCTTTCTTT. The chain couples TRBV7-3 to TRBJ1-1; TRBD1 might be the D (5 bases). There are 13 residues in the CDR3. V was clipped by 8 bases and J by 6 bases, with 16 bases between them. Germline lookup yields CDR1 SGHTA and CDR2 FQGTGA.